The 17 T cell receptor beta chains below come from one sample, sequenced in a study of blood T cell repertoires in COVID-19. The protocol was immunoSEQ multiplex PCR, while the TCRdb copy is restricted to in-frame clones and leaves out a portion. Among approximately 320,000 clones listed, under 95% were seen once. The source material was PBMCs or T cells enriched from blood (not recorded which). Source of these receptors: a man aged 60 to 75 who had recovered from COVID-19.

This clone was detected only a few times. The rearrangement uses TRBV13 and TRBJ2-3; tentative D call: TRBD1 (7 bases). This CDR3 is built from 13 residues. The germline CDR1 and CDR2 sequences are PRHDT and FYEKMQ (reference sequence). Trimming took 5 bases from V and 8 from J, leaving 14 bases between them. The CDR3 DNA sequence: TGTGCCAGCAGCCAGGGGGGACAACTTACGCAGTATTTT. Translating it yields CASSQGGQLTQYF.

The rearrangement uses TRBV2 and TRBJ1-4, with D maybe TRBD1 (5 bases). The germline V and J ends were trimmed by 6 bases and 0 bases, with 11 bases remaining between them. From germline, CDR1 is SNHLY and CDR2 FYNNEI. CDR3 length: 15 amino acids. CDR3 amino acids: CASRARAATNEKLFF. CDR3 DNA: TGTGCCAGCAGGGCCAGGGCTGCAACTAATGAAAAACTGTTTTTT.

The CDR3 nucleotides read TGTGCCAGCACCGATGAGCTGGGACAGAACTATGGCTACACCTTC. It yields the protein CASTDELGQNYGYTF. This chain links TRBV4-2 with TRBJ1-2; TRBD1 matches 7 bases. Unmatched junction bases numbered 10, after V lost 7 bases and J lost 2 bases. This CDR3 is built from 15 residues. Germline V gene sequence: CDR1 LGHNA, CDR2 YNFKEQ.

The chain joins TRBV6-5 to TRBJ2-7; a weak D match, TRBD1 (6 bases). V was cut by 5 bases and J by 6 bases, with 14 bases left in between. The length of the CDR3 is 13 residues. Germline V gene lookup returns CDR1 MNHEY and CDR2 SVGAGI. CDR3 residues: CASSPQQGFEQYF. CDR3 DNA sequence: TGTGCCAGCAGTCCACAACAGGGTTTCGAGCAGTACTTC.

This clone was detected only a few times. J is TRBJ1-2 and V is TRBV3-1 (or the pseudogene TRBV3-2); D is uncertain. The CDR3 runs to 14 residues. The germline gives CDR1 LGHDT, CDR2 YNNKEL (reference sequence). The V end lost 2 bases, the J end lost 0 bases, and 7 bases lay between the germline ends. The CDR3 spells CASSQSLSNYGYTF. In nucleotides, the CDR3 is TGTGCCAGCAGCCAATCTCTATCTAACTATGGCTACACCTTC.

The gene calls are TRBV3-1 (or the pseudogene TRBV3-2) and TRBJ1-1; no clear D. The CDR3 runs 12 residues. With 5 bases removed from V and 7 bases from J, the gap between germline ends came to 11 bases. Germline-derived CDR1 and CDR2 are LGHDT and YNNKEL (reference sequence). The CDR3 DNA sequence: TGTGCCAGCAGCACGAGTCCTGGTGAAGCTTTCTTT. This encodes CASSTSPGEAFF.

The V call is TRBV5-8, the J call TRBJ1-2; no firm D call. The CDR3 sequence is 15 residues long. Per the germline V gene, CDR1 is SGHTS and CDR2 is YDEGEE. V was pared by 4 bases and J by 2 bases, with 15 bases between. Here the CDR3 DNA reads TGTGCCAGCAGCCGCCGAAGCGTCCTCAACTATGGCTACACCTTC. Translated, it gives CASSRRSVLNYGYTF. Drawing the rest from reference TRBV5-8 and TRBJ1-2, the complete variable domain is EAGVTQSPTHLIKTRGQQATLRCSPISGHTSVYWYQQALGLGLQFLLWYDEGEERNRGNFPPRFSGRQFPNYSSELNVNALELEDSALYLCASSRRSVLNYGYTFGSGTRLTVV.

The CDR3 sequence: CASSGEGLAGVVEYF. The CDR3 DNA follows: TGTGCCAGCAGTGGGGAAGGACTAGCGGGGGTAGTGGAGTATTTT. V is TRBV2 and J is TRBJ2-3; 13 bases agree with TRBD2. Germline V gives CDR1 SNHLY, CDR2 FYNNEI. With V trimmed by 4 bases and J by 13 bases, 11 bases remained unmatched. The CDR3 length is 15 residues. Full variable domain (remainder filled in from reference TRBV2 and TRBJ2-3): EPEVTQTPSHQVTQMGQEVILRCVPISNHLYFYWYRQILGQKVEFLVSFYNNEISEKSEIFDDQFSVERPDGSNFTLKIRSTKLEDSAMYFCASSGEGLAGVVEYFGPGTRLTVL.

This clone was counted a single time. The rearrangement uses TRBV5-1 and TRBJ2-2; D not resolved. The CDR3 spans 14 residues. Per germline, CDR1 SGHRS and CDR2 YFSETQ. The V and J ends lost 0 bases and 6 bases respectively, with 9 bases between them. CDR3 loop: CASSLGEAAGELFF. CDR3 bases: TGCGCCAGCAGCTTGGGTGAAGCCGCCGGGGAGCTGTTTTTT.

This CDR3 reads CASSYSPMGGTEAFF. For the CDR3, the DNA is TGTGCCAGCAGTTACTCCCCGATGGGGGGGACTGAAGCTTTCTTT. V is TRBV6-5 and J is TRBJ1-1, with D maybe TRBD1 (5 bases). CDR1 and CDR2 (germline): MNHEY, SVGAGI. The CDR3 extends over 15 amino acids. V lost 0 bases and J lost 5, with 13 bases in between.

Concerning this clone itself: Other DNA sequences within the sample encode an identical CDR3. The chain has TRBV3-1 (or the pseudogene TRBV3-2) and TRBJ1-2; D is perhaps TRBD1 (5 bases). CDR1 is LGHDT and CDR2 is YNNKEL in the germline V gene (reference sequence). The V end lost 1 base, the J end lost 4 bases, and 7 bases lay between the germline ends. The CDR3 totals 13 residues. CDR3 DNA sequence: TGTGCCAGCAGCCAAGGGGGCCTCTATGGCTACACCTTC. It is translated as CASSQGGLYGYTF.

This chain joins TRBV5-1 and TRBJ2-1; the match to TRBD2 covers 12 bases. Germline values: CDR1 SGHRS, CDR2 YFSETQ. The ends lost 5 bases at V and 7 bases at J; junction bases unmatched: 16. The CDR3 totals 18 residues. CDR3 amino acids: CASRAGTSGPFGGNEQFF. The DNA for the CDR3 is TGCGCCAGCAGAGCCGGGACTAGCGGGCCCTTCGGTGGGAATGAGCAGTTCTTC.

This clone has at least ten counts. The DNA for the CDR3 is TGCAGCGTCCGGGACATGGATGGCTACACCTTC. The encoded protein is CSVRDMDGYTF. The rearrangement uses TRBV29-1 and TRBJ1-2; D may be TRBD1 (6 bases). Trimming took 6 bases from V and 6 from J, leaving 11 bases between them. The length of the CDR3 is 11 residues. CDR1 is SQVTM and CDR2 is ANQGSEA in the germline V gene.

The chain is built from TRBV16 and TRBJ1-6; 8 nucleotides align to TRBD1. CDR1 and CDR2 from the germline V gene are KGHSY and FQNENV. The CDR3 spans 13 residues. V lost 4 bases and J lost 7; bases outside the gene matches: 0. The CDR3 sequence: CASSRQGNSPLHF. CDR3 DNA sequence: TGTGCCAGCAGCCGACAGGGGAATTCACCCCTCCACTTT.

V gene TRBV4-3 combines with J gene TRBJ1-2; TRBD1 agrees at 7 bases. Germline V gene data show CDR1 as LGHNA and CDR2 as YSLEER. The length of the CDR3 is 14 residues. With V trimmed by 2 bases and J by 4 bases, 4 bases remained unmatched. DNA for the CDR3: TGCGCCAGCAGCCAATTGGGACAGATCTATGGCTACACCTTC. It translates to CASSQLGQIYGYTF.

The rearrangement uses TRBV18 and TRBJ1-1; unclear D gene. Germline values: CDR1 KGHSH, CDR2 LQKENI. CDR3 length: 14 amino acids. Trimming took 2 bases from V and 5 from J, leaving 12 bases between them. The DNA of the CDR3 is TGTGCCAGCTCACCAGACCGACGAGGGACTGAAGCTTTCTTT. Translation gives CASSPDRRGTEAFF.

The chain employs TRBV7-8 and TRBJ2-1, with 10 positions matching TRBD1. Germline V CDR1 and CDR2: SGHVS, FQNEAQ. V dropped 2 bases and J dropped 8; count of bases not matched to a gene: 6. The CDR3 is 15 residues long. DNA for the CDR3: TGTGCCAGCAGCTTAAATCGGGACAGGGGCCATGAGCAGTTCTTC. It translates to CASSLNRDRGHEQFF.